Presented here are 29 T cell receptor beta chains from one specimen sequenced in a study of vaccination and CD4 T cells after COVID-19. The treatment is: approximately 9-day PBMC culture with coronavirus spike peptide pools or control peptides (ViraFEST assay). CD4+ T cells of the unexposed donor were collected before the COVID-19 pandemic (2011-2018). These receptors' targets are unknown. An Oncomine TCR Beta short-read assay was used to sequence the DNA from cultured CD4+ T cells. TCRdb independently ran MiXCR on the PCR reads; one entry per CDR3 protein. The profile shows about 10,000 distinct CDR3 sequences, less than 70% of them singletons. The specimen was CD4+ T cells from blood, cultured in vitro. All receptors derive from a human donor in good health.

The chain is built from TRBV12-3 or TRBV12-4 and TRBJ2-7; 12 nucleotides align to TRBD1. With 5 bases clipped from V and 6 bases from J, the junction kept 8 bases outside the gene matches. The CDR3 is 15 residues long. CDR3 in amino acids: CASSTGGTGGFEQYF. CDR3 nucleotide sequence: TGTGCCAGCAGTACCGGGGGGACAGGGGGCTTCGAGCAGTACTTC.

This chain links TRBV6-5 with TRBJ2-7, with TRBD2 matching 10 bases. This CDR3 comprises 15 residues. The germline V gene has CDR1 MNHEY and CDR2 SVGAGI. Trimming took 2 bases from V and 6 from J; bases not matched to a gene: 7. CDR3 protein: CASSYLAGAAGEQYF. The CDR3 coding sequence is TGTGCCAGCAGTTACCTAGCGGGGGCGGCGGGCGAGCAGTACTTC.

The chain combines TRBV5-1 with TRBJ2-4; D may be TRBD2 (5 bases). Trimming shortened V by 3 bases and J by 0 bases, and 16 bases separated the two germline ends. Germline V gene data show CDR1 as SGHRS and CDR2 as YFSETQ. CDR3 size: 17 residues. CDR3 in DNA: TGCGCCAGCAGCTCTGGCCCCTGGACTCTAGCCAAAAACATTCAGTACTTC. Translated, it gives CASSSGPWTLAKNIQYF.

The sample holds a few counts of this clonotype. The rearrangement joins TRBV20-1 to TRBJ2-7, with 11 bases matching TRBD1. The V and J ends lost 3 bases and 6 bases, in that order; junction bases with no gene match: 10. The CDR3 has 15 amino acids. The germline V gene encodes CDR1 DFQATT and CDR2 SNEGSKA (reference sequence). As DNA, the CDR3 is TGCAGTGCTAGCCAGGACAGGGGGCGACTCTTCGAGCAGTACTTC. Translated: CSASQDRGRLFEQYF.

This clonotype appeared once. J is TRBJ1-1 and V is TRBV20-1; D is uncertain. This CDR3 has 12 residues. V was cut by 7 bases and J by 14 bases, with 23 bases left in between. Germline assignment: CDR1 DFQATT and CDR2 SNEGSKA (reference sequence). The CDR3: CSVPQRGAFGFF. In DNA form, the CDR3 reads TGCAGTGTCCCGCAAAGAGGAGCTTTCGGATTCTTT.

The V gene is TRBV7-9, the J gene TRBJ2-1, with 11 bases matching TRBD2. The germline CDR1 and CDR2 sequences are SEHNR and FQNEAQ (reference sequence). The junction had 3 bases not matched to a gene; V was cut back by 1 base and J by 7 bases. The CDR3 consists of 15 residues. CDR3 region: CASSLGTSGSNEQFF. The CDR3 DNA is TGTGCCAGCAGCTTAGGAACTAGCGGGAGTAATGAGCAGTTCTTC.

The V gene is TRBV15, the J gene TRBJ2-5, with 8 nucleotides matching TRBD2. The germline gives CDR1 LNHNV, CDR2 YYDKDF (reference sequence). V shed 4 bases and J 5 bases; nucleotides not matched to a gene: 21. The CDR3 is 19 amino acids. For the CDR3, the DNA is TGTGCCACCAGCACAAACCCCCCCGGCGGTAGCGGGGTAGGGGAGACCCAGTACTTC. The encoded protein is CATSTNPPGGSGVGETQYF.

This CDR3 reads CASSLQGENQPQHF. The CDR3 nucleotides are TGTGCCAGCAGCTTACAGGGGGAAAATCAGCCCCAGCATTTT. The genes are TRBV7-9 and TRBJ1-5; 7 nucleotides match TRBD1. V lost 2 bases, J lost 4 bases, and 2 bases stayed unmatched. CDR3 length equals 14 residues. Germline-derived CDR1 and CDR2 are SEHNR and FQNEAQ (reference sequence). Complete variable domain (other parts from reference TRBV7-9 and TRBJ1-5): DTGVSQNPRHKITKRGQNVTFRCDPISEHNRLYWYRQTLGQGPEFLTYFQNEAQLEKSRLLSDRFSAERPKGSFSTLEIQRTEQGDSAMYLCASSLQGENQPQHFGDGTRLSIL.

In DNA, the CDR3 is TGCAGTGCTAGAGTGGCAGGGGCTGGGGAGCTGTTTTTT. Protein: CSARVAGAGELFF. The chain employs TRBV20-1 and TRBJ2-2; D is perhaps TRBD1 (6 bases). The germline V and J ends were trimmed by 1 base and 8 bases, with 11 bases remaining between them. The germline CDR1 and CDR2 sequences are DFQATT and SNEGSKA (reference sequence). This CDR3 is 13 amino acids long.

The CDR3 nucleotides are TGCAGTGCTAACGGGGGGGCCAGGAATGAGCAGTTCTTC. Encoded protein: CSANGGARNEQFF. The chain uses TRBV20-1 and TRBJ2-1, with 8 bases aligning to TRBD2. After removal of 4 bases from V and 7 bases from J, the junction contained 6 bases not matched to a gene. From germline, CDR1 is DFQATT and CDR2 SNEGSKA (reference sequence). The CDR3 has 13 amino acids.

This clonotype has just a few counts. V is TRBV7-2 and J is TRBJ2-5; 8 bases match TRBD2. V lost 3 bases to trimming and J lost 3 bases; unmatched junction nucleotides: 6. Germline V gene lookup returns CDR1 SGHTA and CDR2 FQGNSA. CDR3 length: 15 residues. The CDR3 here is CASSFARGGKETQYF. The CDR3 DNA sequence: TGTGCCAGCAGCTTTGCACGGGGGGGTAAAGAGACCCAGTACTTC.

This clonotype was seen a handful of times. This chain links TRBV6-1 with TRBJ1-3, with 9 bases that match TRBD1. The length of the CDR3 is 14 residues. V gave up 0 bases and J gave up 11 bases; unmatched junction bases: 5. Per the germline V gene, CDR1 is MNHNS and CDR2 is SASEGT. CDR3 residues: CASSEAGQGRPIYF. As DNA, the CDR3 is TGTGCCAGCAGTGAAGCCGGACAGGGGCGGCCCATATATTTT.

The rearrangement joins TRBV19 to TRBJ2-3, with D possibly matching TRBD2 (6 bases). Germline-derived CDR1 and CDR2 are LNHDA and SQIVND (reference sequence). The length of the CDR3 is 13 residues. Trimming pared 3 bases from V and 5 bases from J, leaving 9 bases between. DNA for the CDR3: TGTGCCAGTAGTATGGGACTCGGAGATACGCAGTATTTT. It codes for CASSMGLGDTQYF. Full variable domain (missing parts from reference TRBV19 and TRBJ2-3): DGGITQSPKYLFRKEGQNVTLSCEQNLNHDAMYWYRQDPGQGLRLIYYSQIVNDFQKGDIAEGYSVSREKKESFPLTVTSAQKNPTAFYLCASSMGLGDTQYFGPGTRLTVL.

V usage is TRBV20-1 and J usage is TRBJ2-7, with a tentative D call TRBD2 (5 bases). Germline CDR1 DFQATT, CDR2 SNEGSKA (reference sequence). The CDR3 runs to 12 residues. V gave up 3 bases and J gave up 6 bases, with 12 bases separating them. CDR3 region: CSARSGGREQYF. CDR3 sequence (DNA): TGCAGTGCTAGGTCGGGCGGGCGCGAGCAGTACTTC.

The gene calls are TRBV7-2 and TRBJ2-1; weak D call: TRBD2 (6 bases). V lost 6 bases and J lost 8, with 23 bases in between. Germline assignment: CDR1 SGHTA and CDR2 FQGNSA. This CDR3 spans 16 amino acids. CDR3 nucleotide sequence: TGTGCCAGCAGGGCTAGGGACGGCACCGGGAGCCATGAGCAGTTCTTC. Protein: CASRARDGTGSHEQFF.

For the CDR3, the DNA is TGCGCCAGCAGCCAAGGGGGCACCGGGGAGCTGTTTTTT. Its translation: CASSQGGTGELFF. V usage is TRBV5-1 and J usage is TRBJ2-2, with a possible D match to TRBD1 (6 bases). The V end lost 4 bases, the J end lost 4 bases, and 8 bases lay between the germline ends. Germline CDR1 SGHRS, CDR2 YFSETQ. The CDR3 consists of 13 residues.

The chain joins TRBV5-1 to TRBJ1-1, with D perhaps matching TRBD1 (6 bases). The CDR3 consists of 14 residues. V was pared by 4 bases and J by 0 bases, with 10 bases between. Germline V lookup: CDR1 SGHRS, CDR2 YFSETQ. This chain's CDR3 is CASSRTALNTEAFF. In DNA, the CDR3 is TGCGCCAGCAGCCGGACAGCCCTGAACACTGAAGCTTTCTTT.

V and J are TRBV2 and TRBJ1-2; D is perhaps TRBD1 (5 bases). V was pared by 5 bases and J by 3 bases, with 10 bases between. The CDR3 is 13 residues long. Germline CDR1 and CDR2: SNHLY and FYNNEI. CDR3 protein: CASSLRDDYGYTF. The CDR3 nucleotides are TGTGCCAGCAGTCTCCGGGACGACTATGGCTACACCTTC.

This chain uses TRBV28 with TRBJ2-2, with D unclear. Germline-derived CDR1 and CDR2 are MDHEN and SYDVKM. The CDR3 sequence is 12 residues long. Trimming stripped 10 bases from V and 5 bases from J, with 11 bases between. The CDR3 loop reads CAITPRTGELFF. CDR3 bases: TGTGCCATTACCCCCAGGACCGGGGAGCTGTTTTTT.

The rearrangement uses TRBV28 and TRBJ2-2; D not resolved. The CDR3 is 13 amino acids. Germline-derived CDR1 and CDR2 are MDHEN and SYDVKM. Between the trimmed V and J ends, which lost 3 bases and 6 bases, there was a span of 8 bases. Here the CDR3 DNA reads TGTGCCAGCAGTTTCCCGGTGGCCGGGGAGCTGTTTTTT. Protein: CASSFPVAGELFF.

The chain employs TRBV11-2 and TRBJ2-1; tentative D call: TRBD1 (5 bases). The CDR3 spans 18 residues. Germline values: CDR1 SGHAT, CDR2 FQNNGV. Trimming took 4 bases from V and 8 from J, leaving 27 bases between them. This CDR3 is CASSSLGVSTFRRYEQFF. DNA for the CDR3: TGTGCCAGCAGCTCATTAGGGGTCTCTACCTTTCGGCGATATGAGCAGTTCTTC. Supplemented by reference TRBV11-2 and TRBJ2-1, the full variable domain reads EAGVAQSPRYKIIEKRQSVAFWCNPISGHATLYWYQQILGQGPKLLIQFQNNGVVDDSQLPKDRFSAERLKGVDSTLKIQPAKLEDSAVYLCASSSLGVSTFRRYEQFFGPGTRLTVL.

A few counts support this clonotype. V is TRBV11-2 and J is TRBJ2-1; tentative D call: TRBD2 (5 bases). The CDR3 sequence is 14 residues long. V was cut by 7 bases and J by 6 bases, with 16 bases left in between. Per the germline V gene, CDR1 is SGHAT and CDR2 is FQNNGV. The CDR3 loop is CASTPRWLANEQFF. The CDR3 DNA reads as TGTGCCAGCACCCCGCGCTGGCTAGCCAATGAGCAGTTCTTC.

By share, this clonotype ranks as medium-sized. The chain employs TRBV7-8 and TRBJ1-2; 9 bases match TRBD1. Trimming cost V 6 bases and J 3 bases; bases outside gene matches: 11. The CDR3 is 16 amino acids. Germline values: CDR1 SGHVS, CDR2 FQNEAQ. The DNA for the CDR3 is TGTGCCAGCAGTTACAGGGGGCGGAACCTTGACTATGGCTACACCTTC. This encodes CASSYRGRNLDYGYTF.

The chain uses TRBV6-5 and TRBJ2-2, with D uncertain. Trimming took off 2 bases at V and 3 bases at J, with 10 bases between the two ends. This CDR3 comprises 15 residues. Germline V gene data show CDR1 as MNHEY and CDR2 as SVGAGI. CDR3 sequence reads: CASSYGQPHTGELFF. The CDR3 DNA reads as TGTGCCAGCAGTTACGGCCAGCCCCACACCGGGGAGCTGTTTTTT.

The genes are TRBV27 and TRBJ2-5; 10 nucleotides agree with TRBD1. There are 16 residues in the CDR3. Germline CDR1 MNHEY, CDR2 SMNVEV (reference sequence). V shed 8 bases and J 4 bases; nucleotides not matched to a gene: 13. The CDR3 region has the DNA TGTGCCAGCTACTCGACCGGGACAGGGGAAGGAGAGACCCAGTACTTC. This sequence encodes CASYSTGTGEGETQYF.

The V call is TRBV2, the J call TRBJ1-1; D not certain. CDR3 size: 13 residues. Germline CDR1 reads SNHLY; CDR2 reads FYNNEI. V shed 7 bases and J shed 4 bases, with 13 bases lying between them. The DNA for the CDR3 is TGTGCCAGCAAGGGCCTCCGGGGCACTGAAGCTTTCTTT. Its protein product is CASKGLRGTEAFF.

V is TRBV28 and J is TRBJ1-2; D not certain. The CDR3 sequence is 12 residues long. Germline V gives CDR1 MDHEN, CDR2 SYDVKM. V gave up 7 bases and J gave up 8 bases, with 14 bases separating them. CDR3 in DNA: TGTGCCAGCACCCCTCGTAGTAGAGGCTACACCTTC. Amino acids: CASTPRSRGYTF.

CDR3 protein: CASSQGHIAGDTGELFF. In nucleotides, the CDR3 is TGCGCCAGCAGCCAAGGCCATATAGCGGGGGACACCGGGGAGCTGTTTTTT. This chain joins TRBV4-3 and TRBJ2-2; 9 nucleotides align to TRBD2. The germline CDR1 and CDR2 sequences are LGHNA and YSLEER. The CDR3 contains 17 residues. Trimming removed 1 base from V and 3 bases from J; junction bases left unmatched: 6.

The rearrangement uses TRBV7-2 and TRBJ2-1, with unresolved D. CDR3 length: 14 amino acids. In germline, CDR1 is SGHTA, CDR2 FQGNSA. Deletions cut 10 bases from V and 0 bases from J, with 13 bases between. CDR3 nucleotide sequence: TGTGCCAACCTACTTCCCGACTCCTACAATGAGCAGTTCTTC. Translation gives CANLLPDSYNEQFF.